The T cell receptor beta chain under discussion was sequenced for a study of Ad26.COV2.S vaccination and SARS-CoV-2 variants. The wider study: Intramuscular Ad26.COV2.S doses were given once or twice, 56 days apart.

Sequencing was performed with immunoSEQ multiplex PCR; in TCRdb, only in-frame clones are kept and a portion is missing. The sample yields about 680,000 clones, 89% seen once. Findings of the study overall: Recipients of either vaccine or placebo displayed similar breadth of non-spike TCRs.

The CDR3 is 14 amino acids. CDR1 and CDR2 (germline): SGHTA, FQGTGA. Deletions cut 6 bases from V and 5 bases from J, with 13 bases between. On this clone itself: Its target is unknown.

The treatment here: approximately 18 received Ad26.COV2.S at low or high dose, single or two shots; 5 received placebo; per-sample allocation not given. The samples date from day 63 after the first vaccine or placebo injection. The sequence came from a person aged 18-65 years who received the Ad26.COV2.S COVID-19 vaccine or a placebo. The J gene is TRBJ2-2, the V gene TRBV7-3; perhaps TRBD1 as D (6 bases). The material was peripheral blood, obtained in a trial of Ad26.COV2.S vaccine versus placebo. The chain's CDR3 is CASRPNRETGELFF. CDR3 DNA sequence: TGTGCCAGCAGACCTAACAGGGAAACCGGGGAGCTGTTTTTT.